The clone carrying this T cell receptor beta chain was found once. Its antigen is not known. PCR employed 60 Vbeta and 13 Jbeta primers. Only in-frame clones appear in the TCRdb table, and some are missing; sequencing was by immunoSEQ multiplex PCR. This table has about 120,000 clones, about 83% appearing once. This sample was included in a study of cytomegalovirus exposure and HLA in healthy donors. General study results and limits: Most TCR sequences showed up rarely, but some public TCRs showed up in many donors. In a later analysis, productive TCRs from donors in an Asian-associated ancestry cluster reportedly carried fewer N-insertions than the cohort mean. The study designated roughly 150 TCR beta chains cytomegalovirus-associated. A missense variant in DCLRE1C was later tied to TCR beta V- and J-gene trimming.

The sequence was collected from a young man in good health and CMV-seronegative. Input material: PBMCs.

In DNA form, the CDR3 reads TGCGCCAGCAGCTTGGAGCAGGGACAGGGAAATTCTAATACCTTC. Its translation: CASSLEQGQGNSNTF. The rearrangement links TRBV5-1 to TRBJ1-2; 9 bases agree with TRBD1. The junction had 14 bases not matched to a gene; V was cut back by 0 bases and J by 14 bases. The germline gives CDR1 SGHRS, CDR2 YFSETQ. The CDR3 contains 15 residues.